Presented here are 13 T cell receptor beta chains from one specimen sequenced in a study of blood T cell repertoires in COVID-19. The data were produced by immunoSEQ multiplex PCR, yet TCRdb's version contains in-frame clones alone and is incomplete. Found here are 30,000 to 45,000 clones, roughly 90% of them singletons; the top ten hold around 10%. The specimen sequenced was peripheral blood. These receptors were collected from a man between 65 and 85 years old with acute or convalescent COVID-19.

This chain uses TRBV5-1 with TRBJ2-4, with 8 bases fitting TRBD2. Germline V gene data show CDR1 as SGHRS and CDR2 as YFSETQ. The CDR3 consists of 13 residues. With 4 bases clipped from V and 4 bases from J, the junction kept 1 base outside the gene matches. The CDR3 region has the DNA TGCGCCAGCAGCATAGCGGGAAAAAACATTCAGTACTTC. This translates into CASSIAGKNIQYF.

The V and J genes are TRBV5-1 and TRBJ1-6; 11 bases agree with TRBD1. The germline CDR1 and CDR2 sequences are SGHRS and YFSETQ. The length of the CDR3 is 18 residues. Germline trimming cut 4 bases from V and 5 bases from J; bases unmatched to any gene: 11. CDR3 nucleotide sequence: TGCGCCAGCAGCCACGGGACAGGGGGATGGATTGATAATTCACCCCTCCACTTT. Amino acid sequence: CASSHGTGGWIDNSPLHF.

J is TRBJ1-5 and V is TRBV6-6; tentative D call: TRBD1 (6 bases). The CDR3 sequence is 15 residues long. Germline values: CDR1 MNHNY, CDR2 SVGAGI (reference sequence). V was shortened by 5 bases and J by 1 base, with 12 bases between the two germline ends. The CDR3: CASSRDKTSNQPQHF. The CDR3 DNA sequence: TGTGCCAGCAGTCGGGACAAGACCAGCAATCAGCCCCAGCATTTT.

V is TRBV7-3 and J is TRBJ2-3, with 14 bases aligning to TRBD2. V shed 5 bases and J 6 bases; nucleotides not matched to a gene: 7. The CDR3 covers 16 residues. Germline values: CDR1 SGHTA, CDR2 FQGTGA. The CDR3 DNA is TGTGCCAGCAGCGGACTGACTAGCGGGAGGGCCGATACGCAGTATTTT. As protein: CASSGLTSGRADTQYF.

CDR3 DNA sequence: TGCAGTGGAGCGGGGACAAATACGCAGTATTTT. It encodes CSGAGTNTQYF. The chain couples TRBV20-1 to TRBJ2-3; tentative D call: TRBD2 (7 bases). Germline loops: CDR1 DFQATT, CDR2 SNEGSKA (reference sequence). V lost 7 bases and J lost 7, with 12 bases in between. The CDR3 runs 11 residues.

The V and J genes are TRBV12-5 and TRBJ2-1; 8 bases map to TRBD2. Germline CDR1 LGHNT, CDR2 FRNRAP. The CDR3 has 15 amino acids. V trimming: 5 bases; J trimming: 8 bases; junction bases outside the gene matches: 11. In DNA, the CDR3 is TGTGCTAGTGGTCTCCATTCTGGGCGGGAGGATGAGCAGTTCTTC. Translation gives CASGLHSGREDEQFF.

CDR3 bases: TGTGCCAGCAGTTATACGGGACTAACCTACGAGCAGTACTTC. It codes for CASSYTGLTYEQYF. The chain combines TRBV27 with TRBJ2-7, with TRBD2 matching over 7 bases. The CDR3 runs 14 residues. The ends lost 4 bases at V and 2 bases at J; junction bases unmatched: 5. Germline-derived CDR1 and CDR2 are MNHEY and SMNVEV (reference sequence).

This clone has a single count. The J gene is TRBJ2-7, the V gene TRBV6-5; 10 nucleotides line up with TRBD1. CDR3 length: 16 amino acids. Per germline, CDR1 MNHEY and CDR2 SVGAGI. V was pared by 0 bases and J by 4 bases, with 6 bases of the junction left unmatched. The CDR3 sequence is CASSYSGTGEGYEQYF. Written as DNA, the CDR3 is TGTGCCAGCAGTTACTCCGGGACAGGGGAGGGGTACGAGCAGTACTTC.

The chain carries TRBV28 and TRBJ1-4; D is possibly TRBD1 (5 bases). This CDR3 spans 15 amino acids. The germline CDR1 and CDR2 sequences are MDHEN and SYDVKM. Trimming pared 6 bases from V and 4 bases from J, leaving 15 bases between. This chain's CDR3 is CASSVGTEVNEKLFF. Written as DNA, the CDR3 is TGTGCCAGCAGCGTAGGGACTGAAGTTAATGAAAAACTGTTTTTT.

The CDR3 here is CASSYVGQGLETQYF. The CDR3 nucleotides are TGTGCCAGCAGTTACGTCGGGCAGGGTCTGGAGACCCAGTACTTC. The rearrangement links TRBV6-2 or TRBV6-3 to TRBJ2-5; maybe TRBD1 (5 bases). V was trimmed by 2 bases and J by 5 bases, leaving 15 bases between them. The germline CDR1 and CDR2 sequences are MNHEY and SVGEGT. CDR3 length: 15 residues.

This rearrangement joins TRBV5-1 to TRBJ2-1; TRBD2 matches at 14 bases. CDR1 is SGHRS and CDR2 is YFSETQ in the germline V gene. The ends lost 5 bases at V and 3 bases at J; junction bases unmatched: 4. The CDR3 is 16 residues long. CDR3 protein: CASRTGTSGGYNEQFF. CDR3 DNA: TGCGCCAGCAGGACCGGGACTAGCGGGGGCTACAATGAGCAGTTCTTC.

The gene calls are TRBV11-1 and TRBJ2-2, with 7 bases aligning to TRBD2. The germline V gene encodes CDR1 SGHAT and CDR2 FQDESV (reference sequence). This CDR3 is built from 15 residues. The V and J ends lost 4 bases and 0 bases, in that order; junction bases with no gene match: 2. The CDR3 region is CASSSGLANTGELFF. The CDR3 bases are TGTGCCAGCAGCTCCGGACTAGCGAACACCGGGGAGCTGTTTTTT. Full variable domain (outside the CDR3, taken from reference TRBV11-1 and TRBJ2-2): EAEVAQSPRYKITEKSQAVAFWCDPISGHATLYWYRQILGQGPELLVQFQDESVVDDSQLPKDRFSAERLKGVDSTLKIQPAELGDSAMYLCASSSGLANTGELFFGEGSRLTVL.

The V and J genes are TRBV5-6 and TRBJ2-5; weak D call: TRBD2 (6 bases). This CDR3 comprises 15 residues. Between the trimmed V and J ends, which lost 5 bases and 0 bases, there was a span of 14 bases. CDR1 is SGHDT and CDR2 is YYEEEE in the germline V gene. CDR3 in DNA: TGTGCCAGCAGACGGGGGTCGCGGGACCAAGAGACCCAGTACTTC. Translated, it gives CASRRGSRDQETQYF.